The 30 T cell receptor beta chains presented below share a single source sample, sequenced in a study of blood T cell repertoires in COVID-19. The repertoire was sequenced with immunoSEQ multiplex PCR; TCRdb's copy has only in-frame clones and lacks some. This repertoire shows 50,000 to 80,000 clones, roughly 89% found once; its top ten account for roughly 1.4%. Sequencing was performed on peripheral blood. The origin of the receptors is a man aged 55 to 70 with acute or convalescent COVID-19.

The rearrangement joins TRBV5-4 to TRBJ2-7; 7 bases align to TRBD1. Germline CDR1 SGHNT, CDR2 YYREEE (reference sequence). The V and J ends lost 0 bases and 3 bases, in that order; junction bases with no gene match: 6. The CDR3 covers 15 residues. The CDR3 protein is CASSLGAGGYYEQYF. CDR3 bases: TGTGCCAGCAGCTTGGGGGCAGGGGGATACTACGAGCAGTACTTC.

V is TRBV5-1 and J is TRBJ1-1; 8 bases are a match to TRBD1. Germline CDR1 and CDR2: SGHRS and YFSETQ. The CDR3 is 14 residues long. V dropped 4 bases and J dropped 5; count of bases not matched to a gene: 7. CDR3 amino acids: CASSADRGGTEAFF. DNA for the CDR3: TGCGCCAGCAGCGCCGACAGGGGTGGAACTGAAGCTTTCTTT.

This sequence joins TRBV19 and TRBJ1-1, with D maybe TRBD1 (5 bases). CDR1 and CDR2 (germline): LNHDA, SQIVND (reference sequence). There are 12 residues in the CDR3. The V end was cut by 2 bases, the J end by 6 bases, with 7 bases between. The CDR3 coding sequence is TGTGCCAGTAGTATACGGGGGGCTGAAGCTTTCTTT. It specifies CASSIRGAEAFF. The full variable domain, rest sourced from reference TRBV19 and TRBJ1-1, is DGGITQSPKYLFRKEGQNVTLSCEQNLNHDAMYWYRQDPGQGLRLIYYSQIVNDFQKGDIAEGYSVSREKKESFPLTVTSAQKNPTAFYLCASSIRGAEAFFGQGTRLTVV.

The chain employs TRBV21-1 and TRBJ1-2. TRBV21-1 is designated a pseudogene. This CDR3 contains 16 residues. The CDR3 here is CASSLKAGGRGHGYTF. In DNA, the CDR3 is TGTGCCAGCAGCCTCAAAGCGGGGGGGCGCGGTCATGGCTACACCTTC.

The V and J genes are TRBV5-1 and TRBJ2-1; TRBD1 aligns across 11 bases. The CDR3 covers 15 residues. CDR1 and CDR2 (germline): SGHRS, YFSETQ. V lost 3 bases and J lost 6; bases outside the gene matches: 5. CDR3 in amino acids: CASSYGTGGPNEQFF. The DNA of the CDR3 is TGCGCCAGCAGCTATGGGACAGGGGGTCCCAATGAGCAGTTCTTC.

CDR3 amino acids: CASSYAPAFYEQFF. CDR3 sequence (DNA): TGTGCCAGCAGTTATGCTCCTGCGTTTTATGAGCAGTTCTTC. This chain uses TRBV6-5 with TRBJ2-1; no firm D call. V dropped 3 bases and J dropped 8 bases, with 14 bases sitting between them. The CDR3 has 14 amino acids. Germline values: CDR1 MNHEY, CDR2 SVGAGI.

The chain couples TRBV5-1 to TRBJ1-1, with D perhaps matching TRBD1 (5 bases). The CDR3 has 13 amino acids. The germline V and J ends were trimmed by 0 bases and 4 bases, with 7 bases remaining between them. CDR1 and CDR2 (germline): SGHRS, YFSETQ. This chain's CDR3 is CASSLGQLTEAFF. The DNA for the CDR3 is TGCGCCAGCAGCTTGGGACAGCTCACTGAAGCTTTCTTT. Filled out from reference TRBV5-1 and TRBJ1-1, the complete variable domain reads KAGVTQTPRYLIKTRGQQVTLSCSPISGHRSVSWYQQTPGQGLQFLFEYFSETQRNKGNFPGRFSGRQFSNSRSEMNVSTLELGDSALYLCASSLGQLTEAFFGQGTRLTVV.

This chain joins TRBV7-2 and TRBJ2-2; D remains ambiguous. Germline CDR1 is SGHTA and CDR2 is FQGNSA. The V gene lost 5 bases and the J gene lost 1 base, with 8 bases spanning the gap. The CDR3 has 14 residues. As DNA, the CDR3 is TGTGCCAGCAGCCCCCAGTTGAACACCGGGGAGCTGTTTTTT. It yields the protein CASSPQLNTGELFF.

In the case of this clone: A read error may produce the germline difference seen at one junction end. CDR3 DNA: TGCGCCAGCGGCTTAGGGAGGAACTCCTACGAGCAGTACTTC. Protein product: CASGLGRNSYEQYF. The chain couples TRBV5-1 to TRBJ2-7; tentative D call: TRBD2 (6 bases). The CDR3 consists of 14 residues. In germline, CDR1 is SGHRS, CDR2 YFSETQ.

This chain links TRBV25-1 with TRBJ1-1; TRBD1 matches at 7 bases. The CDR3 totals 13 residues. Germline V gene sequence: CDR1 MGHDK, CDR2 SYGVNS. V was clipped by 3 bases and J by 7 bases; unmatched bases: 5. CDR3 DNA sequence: TGTGCCAGCAGTGAGACGGGACAGCATGAAGCTTTCTTT. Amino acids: CASSETGQHEAFF.

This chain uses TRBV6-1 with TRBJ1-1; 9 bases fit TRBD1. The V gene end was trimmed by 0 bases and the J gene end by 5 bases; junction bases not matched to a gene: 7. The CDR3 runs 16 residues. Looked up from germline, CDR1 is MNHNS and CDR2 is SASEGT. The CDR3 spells CASSEAIGQGWTEAFF. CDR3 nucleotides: TGTGCCAGCAGTGAAGCTATAGGACAGGGGTGGACTGAAGCTTTCTTT.

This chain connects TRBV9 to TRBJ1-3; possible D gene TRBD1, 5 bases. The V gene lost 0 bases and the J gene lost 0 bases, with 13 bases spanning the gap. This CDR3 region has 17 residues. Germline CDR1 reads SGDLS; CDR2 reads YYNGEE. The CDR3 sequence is CASSVADKFPSGNTIYF. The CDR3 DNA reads TGTGCCAGCAGCGTAGCGGACAAATTCCCCTCTGGAAACACCATATATTTT.

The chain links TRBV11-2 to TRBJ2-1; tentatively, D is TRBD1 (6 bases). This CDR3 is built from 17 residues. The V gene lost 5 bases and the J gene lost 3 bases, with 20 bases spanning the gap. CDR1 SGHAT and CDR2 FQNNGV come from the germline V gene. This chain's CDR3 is CASSPNTGRTIYNEQFF. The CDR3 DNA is TGTGCCAGCAGCCCTAATACAGGGCGGACGATCTACAATGAGCAGTTCTTC.

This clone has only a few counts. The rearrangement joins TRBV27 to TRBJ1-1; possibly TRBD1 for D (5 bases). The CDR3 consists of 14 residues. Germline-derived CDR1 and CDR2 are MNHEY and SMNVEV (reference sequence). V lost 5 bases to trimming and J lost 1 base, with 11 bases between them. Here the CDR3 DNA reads TGTGCCAGCAGTCAGGGTAGTTCGAACACTGAAGCTTTCTTT. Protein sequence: CASSQGSSNTEAFF.

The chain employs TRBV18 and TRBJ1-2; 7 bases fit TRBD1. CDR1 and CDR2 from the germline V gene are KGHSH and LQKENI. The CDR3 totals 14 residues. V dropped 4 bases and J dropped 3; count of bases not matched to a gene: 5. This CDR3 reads CASSHEGTDYGYTF. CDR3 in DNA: TGTGCCAGCTCACACGAGGGGACAGACTATGGCTACACCTTC. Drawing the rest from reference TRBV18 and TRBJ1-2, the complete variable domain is NAGVMQNPRHLVRRRGQEARLRCSPMKGHSHVYWYRQLPEEGLKFMVYLQKENIIDESGMPKERFSAEFPKEGPSILRIQQVVRGDSAAYFCASSHEGTDYGYTFGSGTRLTVV.

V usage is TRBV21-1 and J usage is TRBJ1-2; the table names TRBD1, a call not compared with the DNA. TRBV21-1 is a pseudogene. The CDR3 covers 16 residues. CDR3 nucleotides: TGTGCCAGCAGCTGCAGACGGACAGGGAGCTACTATGGCTACACCTTC. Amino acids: CASSCRRTGSYYGYTF.

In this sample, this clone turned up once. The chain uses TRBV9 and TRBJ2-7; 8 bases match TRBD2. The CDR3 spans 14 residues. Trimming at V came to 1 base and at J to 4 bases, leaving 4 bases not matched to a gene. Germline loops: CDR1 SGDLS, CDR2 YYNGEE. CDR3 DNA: TGTGCCAGCAGCGTATTGCCGGGGGGGTACGAGCAGTACTTC. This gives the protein CASSVLPGGYEQYF.

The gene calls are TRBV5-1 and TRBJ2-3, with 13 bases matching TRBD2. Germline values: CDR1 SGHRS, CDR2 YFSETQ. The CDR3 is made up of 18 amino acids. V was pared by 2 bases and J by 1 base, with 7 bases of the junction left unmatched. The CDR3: CASSLLAGGRGGTDTQYF. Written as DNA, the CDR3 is TGCGCCAGCAGCTTACTAGCGGGGGGGCGAGGTGGCACAGATACGCAGTATTTT.

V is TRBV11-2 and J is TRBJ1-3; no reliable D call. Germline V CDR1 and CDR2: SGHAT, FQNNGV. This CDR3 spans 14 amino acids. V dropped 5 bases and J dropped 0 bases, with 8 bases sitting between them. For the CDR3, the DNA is TGTGCCAGCAGCACACGCCCCTCTGGAAACACCATATATTTT. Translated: CASSTRPSGNTIYF.

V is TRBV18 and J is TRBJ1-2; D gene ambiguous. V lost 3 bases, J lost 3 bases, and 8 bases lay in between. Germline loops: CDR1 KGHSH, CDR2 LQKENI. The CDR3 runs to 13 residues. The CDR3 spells CASSPAKYYGYTF. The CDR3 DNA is TGTGCCAGCTCACCTGCGAAATACTATGGCTACACCTTC. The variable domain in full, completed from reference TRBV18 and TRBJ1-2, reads NAGVMQNPRHLVRRRGQEARLRCSPMKGHSHVYWYRQLPEEGLKFMVYLQKENIIDESGMPKERFSAEFPKEGPSILRIQQVVRGDSAAYFCASSPAKYYGYTFGSGTRLTVV.

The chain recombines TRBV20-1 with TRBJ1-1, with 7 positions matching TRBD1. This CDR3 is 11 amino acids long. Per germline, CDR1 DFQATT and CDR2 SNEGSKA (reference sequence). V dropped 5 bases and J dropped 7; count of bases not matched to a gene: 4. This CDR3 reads CSASRQGEAFF. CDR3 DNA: TGCAGTGCTTCTCGACAGGGTGAAGCTTTCTTT.

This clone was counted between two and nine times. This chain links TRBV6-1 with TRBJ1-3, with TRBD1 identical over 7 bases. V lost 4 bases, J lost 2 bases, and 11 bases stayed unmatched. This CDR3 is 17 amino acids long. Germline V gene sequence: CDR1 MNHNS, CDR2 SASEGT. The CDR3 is CASSAYRTGATGNTIYF. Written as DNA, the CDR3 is TGTGCCAGCAGTGCCTACAGAACAGGGGCAACTGGAAACACCATATATTTT.

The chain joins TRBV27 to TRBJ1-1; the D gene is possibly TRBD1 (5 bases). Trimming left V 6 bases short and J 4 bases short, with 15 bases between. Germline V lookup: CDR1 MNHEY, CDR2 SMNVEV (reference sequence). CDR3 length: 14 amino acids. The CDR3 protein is CASSPPGLPTEAFF. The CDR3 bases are TGTGCCAGCAGCCCTCCGGGACTTCCCACTGAAGCTTTCTTT.

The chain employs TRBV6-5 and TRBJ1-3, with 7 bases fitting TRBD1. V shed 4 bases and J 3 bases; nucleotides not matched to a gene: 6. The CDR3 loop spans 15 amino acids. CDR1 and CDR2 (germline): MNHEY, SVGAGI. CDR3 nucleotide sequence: TGTGCCAGCAGTTTCATACAGGGGAATGGAAACACCATATATTTT. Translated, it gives CASSFIQGNGNTIYF.

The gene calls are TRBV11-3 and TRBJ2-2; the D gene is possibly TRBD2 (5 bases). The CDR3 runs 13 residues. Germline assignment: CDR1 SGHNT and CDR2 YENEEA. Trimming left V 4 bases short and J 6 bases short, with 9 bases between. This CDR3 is CASSSGKAGELFF. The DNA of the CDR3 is TGTGCCAGCAGCTCCGGGAAAGCCGGGGAGCTGTTTTTT.

The CDR3 spells CASSQEPGTGFEKLFF. CDR3 DNA: TGTGCCAGCAGCCAAGAGCCCGGGACAGGTTTTGAAAAACTGTTTTTT. The V call is TRBV14, the J call TRBJ1-4; TRBD1 aligns across 8 bases. The CDR3 consists of 16 residues. The trim removed 0 bases at V and 7 bases at J, leaving 7 bases unmatched. CDR1 is SGHDN and CDR2 is FVKESK in the germline V gene.

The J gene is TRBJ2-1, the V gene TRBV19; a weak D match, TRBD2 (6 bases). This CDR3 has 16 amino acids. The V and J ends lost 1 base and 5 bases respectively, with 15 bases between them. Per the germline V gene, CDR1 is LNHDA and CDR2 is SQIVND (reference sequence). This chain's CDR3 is CASSIGPGTGNNEQFF. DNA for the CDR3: TGTGCCAGTAGTATAGGGCCGGGGACTGGAAACAATGAGCAGTTCTTC.

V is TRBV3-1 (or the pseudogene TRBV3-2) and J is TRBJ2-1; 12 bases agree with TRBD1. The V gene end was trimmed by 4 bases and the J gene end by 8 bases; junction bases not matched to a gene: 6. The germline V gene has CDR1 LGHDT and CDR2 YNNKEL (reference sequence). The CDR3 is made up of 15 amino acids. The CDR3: CASSLGGTGGYEQFF. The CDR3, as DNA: TGTGCCAGCAGCCTAGGCGGGACAGGGGGCTATGAGCAGTTCTTC.

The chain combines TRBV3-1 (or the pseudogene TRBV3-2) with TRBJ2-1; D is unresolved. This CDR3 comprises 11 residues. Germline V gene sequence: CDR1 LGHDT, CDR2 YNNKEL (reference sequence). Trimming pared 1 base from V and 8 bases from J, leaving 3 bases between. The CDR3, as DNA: TGTGCCAGCAGCCAAGTCTATGAGCAGTTCTTC. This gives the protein CASSQVYEQFF.

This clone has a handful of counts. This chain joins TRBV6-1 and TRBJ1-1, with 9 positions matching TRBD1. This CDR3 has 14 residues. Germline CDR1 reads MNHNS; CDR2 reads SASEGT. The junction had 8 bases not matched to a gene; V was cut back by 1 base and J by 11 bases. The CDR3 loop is CASSEVGTGRWAFF. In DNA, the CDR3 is TGTGCCAGCAGTGAAGTGGGGACAGGGAGGTGGGCTTTCTTT.